These 10 T cell receptor beta chains were sequenced from one sample in a study of breast tumors, draining lymph nodes, adjacent tissues. MiXCR, applied by TCRdb to the multiplex PCR reads, yields one record per CDR3 protein. The repertoire holds approximately 100,000 distinct CDR3 sequences, about 20% seen once, with roughly 1.2% in the top ten. Samples came from axillary lymph nodes draining the breast cancer. The sample was axillary lymph node tissue. The source is a female donor with breast cancer. Some clones in this sample may be carry-over from other donors' samples.

This clonotype was seen many times. The CDR3 DNA reads as TGCGCCAGCAGCTTGGATAGCGGGGGCGGAGATACGCAGTATTTT. Protein sequence: CASSLDSGGGDTQYF. The genes are TRBV5-1 and TRBJ2-3, with 9 bases lining up with TRBD2. The trim removed 0 bases at V and 5 bases at J, leaving 4 bases unmatched. The germline V gene encodes CDR1 SGHRS and CDR2 YFSETQ. This CDR3 region has 15 residues.

The chain links TRBV7-2 to TRBJ1-1, with 11 bases fitting TRBD1. The V gene's germline CDR1 is SGHTA and CDR2 FQGNSA. V lost 5 bases, J lost 6 bases, and 5 bases stayed unmatched. This CDR3 has 14 residues. CDR3 loop: CASSHGQGASEAFF. The CDR3, as DNA: TGTGCCAGCAGCCACGGACAGGGGGCCTCTGAAGCTTTCTTT. Full variable domain (outside the CDR3, taken from reference TRBV7-2 and TRBJ1-1): GAGVSQSPSNKVTEKGKDVELRCDPISGHTALYWYRQSLGQGLEFLIYFQGNSAPDKSGLPSDRFSAERTGGSVSTLTIQRTQQEDSAVYLCASSHGQGASEAFFGQGTRLTVV.

This clonotype was detected ten times or more. V usage is TRBV4-2 and J usage is TRBJ1-2, with a tentative D call TRBD1 (6 bases). The V end lost 0 bases, the J end lost 4 bases, and 12 bases lay between the germline ends. The CDR3 runs 15 residues. CDR1 is LGHNA and CDR2 is YNFKEQ in the germline V gene. The CDR3 loop is CASSQDGGRRYGYTF. CDR3 DNA sequence: TGTGCCAGCAGCCAAGACGGGGGGCGCCGCTATGGCTACACCTTC.

This clonotype was seen at least ten times. The chain joins TRBV2 to TRBJ2-7; the D gene is possibly TRBD1 (6 bases). The CDR3 is 14 amino acids. V gave up 4 bases and J gave up 6 bases, with 16 bases separating them. Germline CDR1 SNHLY, CDR2 FYNNEI. The chain's CDR3 is CASSVKQGKVEQYF. In DNA, the CDR3 is TGTGCCAGCAGTGTAAAACAGGGAAAGGTCGAGCAGTACTTC.

This clonotype came up a few times. V usage is TRBV28 and J usage is TRBJ1-4; D remains ambiguous. V dropped 1 base and J dropped 6 bases, with 6 bases sitting between them. CDR1 MDHEN and CDR2 SYDVKM come from the germline V gene. This CDR3 is built from 13 residues. Here the CDR3 reads CASSLSQHEKLFF. In DNA, the CDR3 is TGTGCCAGCAGTTTATCACAGCATGAAAAACTGTTTTTT. The variable domain in full, completed from reference TRBV28 and TRBJ1-4, reads DVKVTQSSRYLVKRTGEKVFLECVQDMDHENMFWYRQDPGLGLRLIYFSYDVKMKEKGDIPEGYSVSREKKERFSLILESASTNQTSMYLCASSLSQHEKLFFGSGTQLSVL.

As concerns this clonotype: Since a much larger clone is just one base distant, this may be a read error. This rearrangement joins TRBV6-6 to TRBJ2-1; 7 bases match TRBD2. This CDR3 comprises 15 residues. Germline loops: CDR1 MNHNY, CDR2 SVGAGI (reference sequence). The CDR3 coding sequence is TGTGCCAGCAGTTTCCTAGCGGTCTCCTACGATGAGCAGTTCTTC. Amino acid sequence: CASSFLAVSYDEQFF.

This clonotype was picked up many times. The chain combines TRBV29-1 with TRBJ2-6; D remains unclear. CDR3 length: 12 amino acids. Trimming took 6 bases from V and 3 from J, leaving 6 bases between them. From germline, CDR1 is SQVTM and CDR2 ANQGSEA. This CDR3 reads CSVTVGANVLTF. CDR3 nucleotide sequence: TGCAGCGTCACCGTTGGGGCCAACGTCCTGACTTTC.

This clonotype was detected many times. The chain joins TRBV2 to TRBJ1-5; perhaps TRBD1 as D (6 bases). V lost 6 bases, J lost 0 bases, and 12 bases lay in between. The CDR3 totals 15 residues. CDR1 is SNHLY and CDR2 is FYNNEI in the germline V gene. CDR3 residues: CASRSEGVSNQPQHF. CDR3 nucleotides: TGTGCCAGCAGGAGCGAGGGGGTTAGCAATCAGCCCCAGCATTTT.

This clonotype was seen at least ten times. The chain couples TRBV9 to TRBJ1-3, with a tentative D call TRBD1 (5 bases). V lost 6 bases, J lost 0 bases, and 10 bases lay in between. Germline lookup yields CDR1 SGDLS and CDR2 YYNGEE. The CDR3 is made up of 14 amino acids. CDR3 sequence (DNA): TGTGCCAGCAACCCAGGGTTCTCTGGAAACACCATATATTTT. It encodes CASNPGFSGNTIYF.

This clonotype has ten or more counts. This sequence joins TRBV20-1 and TRBJ1-2; TRBD1 might be the D (5 bases). CDR3 length: 15 residues. The germline CDR1 and CDR2 sequences are DFQATT and SNEGSKA (reference sequence). The V and J ends lost 0 bases and 3 bases respectively, with 14 bases between them. DNA of the CDR3: TGCAGTGCTAGAGATCGAGACAGTCCCTACTATGGCTACACCTTC. Translated, it gives CSARDRDSPYYGYTF.